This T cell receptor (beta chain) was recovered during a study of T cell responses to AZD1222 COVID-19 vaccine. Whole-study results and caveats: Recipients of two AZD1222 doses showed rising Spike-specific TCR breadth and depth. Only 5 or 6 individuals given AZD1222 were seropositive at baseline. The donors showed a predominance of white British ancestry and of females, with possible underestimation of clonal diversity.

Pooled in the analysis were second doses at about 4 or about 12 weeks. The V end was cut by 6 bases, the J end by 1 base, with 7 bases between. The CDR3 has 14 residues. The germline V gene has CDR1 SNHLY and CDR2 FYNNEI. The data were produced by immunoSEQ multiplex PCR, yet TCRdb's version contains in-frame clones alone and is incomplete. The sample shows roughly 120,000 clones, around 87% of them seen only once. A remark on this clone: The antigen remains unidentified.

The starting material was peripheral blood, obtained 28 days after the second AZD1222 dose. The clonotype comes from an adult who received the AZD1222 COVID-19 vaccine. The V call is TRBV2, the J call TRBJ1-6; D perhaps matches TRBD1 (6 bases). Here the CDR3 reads CASSTGSYNSPLHF. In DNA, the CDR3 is TGTGCCAGCAGCACAGGGTCCTATAATTCACCCCTCCACTTT. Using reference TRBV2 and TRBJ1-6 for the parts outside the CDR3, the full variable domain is EPEVTQTPSHQVTQMGQEVILRCVPISNHLYFYWYRQILGQKVEFLVSFYNNEISEKSEIFDDQFSVERPDGSNFTLKIRSTKLEDSAMYFCASSTGSYNSPLHFGNGTRLTVT.